This entry lists 7 T cell receptor beta chains sequenced from one sample in a study of post-analysis software for immune sequencing data. Overall study findings and caveats: Controls had lower frequencies than patients of roughly five TRBV segments, which included TRBV5-6, TRBV5-1 and TRBV20-1.

The antigens these receptors bind are not known. Researchers reported that TCR beta cDNA libraries carried unique molecular identifiers. A single record per CDR3 protein comes from TCRdb applying MiXCR to the PCR reads. The sample includes hundreds of thousands of distinct CDR3 sequences, approximately 30% of them seen just once. Sequencing was performed on blood. These receptor sequences come from a girl between 5 and 17 years old with multiple sclerosis.

The chain joins TRBV20-1 to TRBJ2-1; D ambiguous. Germline values: CDR1 DFQATT, CDR2 SNEGSKA (reference sequence). This CDR3 region has 12 residues. The V end lost 1 base, the J end lost 4 bases, and 5 bases lay between the germline ends. The CDR3 loop reads CSARVPYNEQFF. CDR3 DNA sequence: TGCAGTGCTAGAGTTCCGTACAATGAGCAGTTCTTC.

This clonotype showed up just a few times. V usage is TRBV7-2 and J usage is TRBJ1-2; D is unclear. The V and J ends lost 1 base and 7 bases respectively, with 13 bases between them. This CDR3 comprises 14 residues. Germline CDR1 reads SGHTA; CDR2 reads FQGNSA. Here the CDR3 DNA reads TGTGCCAGCAGCTTAGACCGGCGGACGGGTGGCTACACCTTC. Its translation is CASSLDRRTGGYTF. Full variable domain (outside the CDR3, taken from reference TRBV7-2 and TRBJ1-2): GAGVSQSPSNKVTEKGKDVELRCDPISGHTALYWYRQSLGQGLEFLIYFQGNSAPDKSGLPSDRFSAERTGGSVSTLTIQRTQQEDSAVYLCASSLDRRTGGYTFGSGTRLTVV.

This clonotype was seen more than once but under ten times. This chain joins TRBV7-9 and TRBJ2-3, with D uncertain. Germline V gene lookup returns CDR1 SEHNR and CDR2 FQNEAQ (reference sequence). Trimming pared 0 bases from V and 6 bases from J, leaving 7 bases between. The CDR3 is made up of 13 amino acids. CDR3 coding DNA: TGTGCCAGCAGCTTAGCGCCCATGGATACGCAGTATTTT. Amino acids: CASSLAPMDTQYF.

This clonotype was recorded a few times. The chain uses TRBV28 and TRBJ2-4; D uncertain. Germline CDR1 reads MDHEN; CDR2 reads SYDVKM. This CDR3 contains 12 residues. Trimming took 5 bases from V and 14 from J, leaving 16 bases between them. The CDR3 DNA reads as TGTGCCAGCAGTCCCCCGGGCCCACTTAAGTACTTC. It translates to CASSPPGPLKYF.

The rearrangement uses TRBV10-3 and TRBJ2-1, with D maybe TRBD1 (6 bases). There are 15 residues in the CDR3. Germline V gene data show CDR1 as ENHRY and CDR2 as SYGVKD. V dropped 6 bases and J dropped 0 bases, with 12 bases sitting between them. CDR3 sequence: CAIRVQGSSYNEQFF. CDR3 in DNA: TGTGCCATCAGGGTACAGGGAAGCTCCTACAATGAGCAGTTCTTC.

The chain has TRBV10-3 and TRBJ2-1, with TRBD2 identical over 10 bases. There are 15 residues in the CDR3. Trimming cost V 3 bases and J 8 bases; bases outside gene matches: 7. CDR1 and CDR2 (germline): ENHRY, SYGVKD. The CDR3 spells CAISEGLAEGYEQFF. CDR3 DNA: TGTGCCATCAGTGAAGGACTAGCGGAAGGCTATGAGCAGTTCTTC.

The V call is TRBV7-9, the J call TRBJ2-1; tentative D call: TRBD1 (6 bases). V was pared by 4 bases and J by 0 bases, with 13 bases between. This CDR3 has 16 residues. Germline CDR1 SEHNR, CDR2 FQNEAQ (reference sequence). The CDR3 DNA follows: TGTGCCAGCAGCTCCAACAGGGCAAGCTCCTACAATGAGCAGTTCTTC. Its translation is CASSSNRASSYNEQFF.